This T cell receptor beta chain emerged from a study of beta chain features in type 1 diabetes. CD45RO/CCR7/CD25/CD127/CD95/CD27 separated CD4+ naive, central memory, regulatory and stem cell-like memory cells by sorting. This clone turned up a few times. The study reverse transcribed the entire isolated RNA, so it sequenced expressed TCRB transcripts. TCRdb keeps only in-frame clones here, not all; method: immunoSEQ multiplex PCR. The table shows around 300,000 clones, with approximately 9.9% occurring only once. Germline CDR1 reads MNHNS; CDR2 reads SASEGT. The CDR3 extends over 13 amino acids. The specimen sequenced was naive CD4+ T cells from blood. The origin of this receptor is a woman in her twenties or thirties in good health. This chain links TRBV6-1 with TRBJ2-7; the D gene is possibly TRBD1 (6 bases). The CDR3 coding sequence is TGTACCTTACAGGGCTTGAGCTCCTACGAGCAGTACTTC. It encodes CTLQGLSSYEQYF.